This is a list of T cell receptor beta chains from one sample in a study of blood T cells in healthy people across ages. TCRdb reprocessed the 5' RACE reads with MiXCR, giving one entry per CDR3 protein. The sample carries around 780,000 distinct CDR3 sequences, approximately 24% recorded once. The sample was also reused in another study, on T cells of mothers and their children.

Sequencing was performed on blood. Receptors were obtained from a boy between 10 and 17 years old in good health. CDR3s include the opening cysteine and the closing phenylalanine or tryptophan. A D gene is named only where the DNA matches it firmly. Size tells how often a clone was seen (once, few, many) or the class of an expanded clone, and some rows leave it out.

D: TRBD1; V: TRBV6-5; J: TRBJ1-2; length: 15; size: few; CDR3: CASSFSGQSALGYTF; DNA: TGTGCCAGCAGTTTTTCGGGACAGTCGGCTTTAGGCTACACCTTC
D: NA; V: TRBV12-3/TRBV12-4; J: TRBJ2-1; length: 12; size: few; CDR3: CASSPWFNEQFF; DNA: TGTGCCAGCAGTCCCTGGTTCAATGAGCAGTTCTTC
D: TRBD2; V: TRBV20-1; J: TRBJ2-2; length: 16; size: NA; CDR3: CSARDLTSGITGELFF; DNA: TGCAGTGCTAGAGATCTCACTAGCGGAATCACCGGGGAGCTGTTTTTT
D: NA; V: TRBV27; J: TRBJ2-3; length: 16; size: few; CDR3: CASSRTPQERTDTQYF; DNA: TGTGCCAGCAGTCGCACCCCCCAGGAGAGGACAGATACGCAGTATTTT
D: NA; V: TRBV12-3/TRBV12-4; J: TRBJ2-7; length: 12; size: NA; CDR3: CASSLDLRWQYF; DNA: TGCGCCAGCAGTTTAGATTTGAGGTGGCAGTACTTC
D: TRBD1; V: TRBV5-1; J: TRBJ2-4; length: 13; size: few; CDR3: CASSLRQGNIQYF; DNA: TGCGCCAGCAGCTTGAGACAGGGAAACATTCAGTACTTC
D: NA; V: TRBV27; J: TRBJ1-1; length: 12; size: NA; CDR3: CASALEGSEAFF; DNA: TGTGCCAGCGCCTTGGAAGGCTCTGAAGCTTTCTTT
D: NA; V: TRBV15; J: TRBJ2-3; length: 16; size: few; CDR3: CATSRADSKAPDTQYF; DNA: TGTGCCACCAGCAGAGCGGACAGTAAGGCGCCGGATACGCAGTATTTT
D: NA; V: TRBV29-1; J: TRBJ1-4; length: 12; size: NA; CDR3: CSVGPPGEKLFF; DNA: TGCAGCGTTGGGCCACCCGGGGAAAAACTGTTTTTT
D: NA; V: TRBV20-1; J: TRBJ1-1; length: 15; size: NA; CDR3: CSARETEQPVTEAFF; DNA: TGCAGTGCTAGAGAGACAGAGCAACCCGTGACTGAAGCTTTCTTT
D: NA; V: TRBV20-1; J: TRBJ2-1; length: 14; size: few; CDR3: CSAGGHTAYNEQFF; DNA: TGCAGTGCTGGAGGACACACAGCCTACAATGAGCAGTTCTTC
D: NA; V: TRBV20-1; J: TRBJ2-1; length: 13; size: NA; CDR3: CSASANKGHEQFF; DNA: TGCAGTGCTAGCGCTAATAAGGGCCATGAGCAGTTCTTC
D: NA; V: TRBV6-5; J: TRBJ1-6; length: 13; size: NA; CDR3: CASFRGNNSPLHF; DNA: TGTGCCAGCTTCCGGGGGAATAATTCACCCCTCCACTTT
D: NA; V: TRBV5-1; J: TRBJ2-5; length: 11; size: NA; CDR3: CASSSLTTQYF; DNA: TGCGCCAGCAGCTCCCTCACGACCCAGTACTTC